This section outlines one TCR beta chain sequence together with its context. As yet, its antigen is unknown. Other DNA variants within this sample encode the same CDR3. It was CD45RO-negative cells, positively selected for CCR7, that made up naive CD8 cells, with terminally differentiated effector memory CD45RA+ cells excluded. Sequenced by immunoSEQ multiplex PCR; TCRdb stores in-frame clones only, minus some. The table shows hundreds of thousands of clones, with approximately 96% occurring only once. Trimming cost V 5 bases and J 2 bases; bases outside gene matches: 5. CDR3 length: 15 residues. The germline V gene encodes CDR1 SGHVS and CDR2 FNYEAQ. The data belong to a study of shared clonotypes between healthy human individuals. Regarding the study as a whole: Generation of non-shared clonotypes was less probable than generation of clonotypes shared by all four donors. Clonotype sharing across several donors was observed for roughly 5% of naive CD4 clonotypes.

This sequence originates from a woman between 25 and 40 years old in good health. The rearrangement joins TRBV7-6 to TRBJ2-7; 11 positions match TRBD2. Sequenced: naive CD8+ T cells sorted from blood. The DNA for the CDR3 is TGTGCCAGCAGCCCCGGGACTAGCGGAACCTACGAGCAGTACTTC. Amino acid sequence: CASSPGTSGTYEQYF.